This section outlines one TCR beta chain sequence together with its context. The sorted Tregs were CD4+CD25+CD127-/low cells. V was cut by 4 bases and J by 4 bases, with 16 bases left in between. This CDR3 spans 15 amino acids. Looked up from germline, CDR1 is MDHEN and CDR2 is SYDVKM. Full-length variable regions came from constant-region reverse primers plus semi-nested Nested Universal Primer A PCR. One entry per CDR3 protein results from TCRdb running MiXCR on the 5' RACE reads. The sample includes about 55,000 distinct CDR3 sequences, more than 20% of them seen just once. The chain has TRBV28 and TRBJ1-2; perhaps TRBD1 as D (5 bases). This clonotype originated in a female donor with breast cancer. The sample taken for sequencing was tumor-infiltrating Tregs sorted from the breast tumor. The CDR3 DNA reads TGTGCCAGCAGTTCGACTTGGACAAGGACCTATGGCTACACCTTC. It codes for CASSSTWTRTYGYTF.